This T cell receptor beta chain was captured in a study of technical replicates of blood from a handful of donors (TCRdb year 2017). This clone is a singleton in its sample. Its cognate antigen has yet to be identified. No much larger clonotype is one base removed from it; base qualities were not supplied. The method was the immunoSEQ multiplex PCR assay. The table was pulled from immuneACCESS by TCRdb, which kept in-frame rearrangements only. Such tables lose some clones; where checked, under half of the loss comes from unresolved V genes, and the rest has no known cause. The sample contains around 76,000 clones, 91% of them found a single time. The ten largest clones take up 0.25% of the sample. At the junction V is shortened by 0 bases and J by 0 bases, with 9 bases in between. The germline V gene (reference sequence) specifies MNHEY as CDR1 and SMNVEV as CDR2. The CDR3 starts with the cysteine, ends with the phenylalanine, and has 15 residues. Only the CDR3 DNA stays, 45 bases, in frame from base 1.

The TCR originated in a human donor in good health. The sample comprised T cells isolated from PBMCs. This sequence uses TRBV27 and TRBJ2-7; the D gene is perhaps TRBD2, from 5 matching bases. The nucleotides are TGTGCCAGCAGTTTATCCATGGGGAGCTCCTACGAGCAGTACTTC. Its product reads: CASSLSMGSSYEQYF.